The 29 T cell receptor beta chains listed next were all sequenced from one sample in a study of CD8+ T cells in alopecia areata. Sequencing templates came from extracted RNA that was reverse transcribed into cDNA. TCRdb's table, derived via immunoSEQ multiplex PCR, lists solely in-frame clones and lacks some. The profile shows about 150,000 clones, less than 75% of them singletons. Material: CD8+ T cells sorted from blood. All receptors come from a human donor in good health.

This clone was seen only a few times. The rearrangement links TRBV4-1 to TRBJ1-1; no definite D call. The CDR3 contains 11 residues. Germline values: CDR1 MGHRA, CDR2 YSYEKL. V was pared by 10 bases and J by 6 bases, with 12 bases between. The CDR3, as DNA: TGCGCCACCCACAGCGGGGCTGAAGCTTTCTTT. Translation: CATHSGAEAFF.

The chain is built from TRBV29-1 and TRBJ2-1; the match to TRBD2 covers 11 bases. V lost 0 bases, J lost 8 bases, and 15 bases stayed unmatched. CDR3 length: 18 residues. CDR1 SQVTM and CDR2 ANQGSEA come from the germline V gene. CDR3 DNA: TGCAGCGTTGAAGATTTTGGGGCTAGCGGGAGGCAGGGTGATGAGCAGTTCTTC. Translating it yields CSVEDFGASGRQGDEQFF.

CDR3 coding DNA: TGTGCCAGCAGCTTACTGAAGGCTGAAGCTTTCTTT. Its translation: CASSLLKAEAFF. The chain employs TRBV5-6 and TRBJ1-1, with D hard to call. The V gene's germline CDR1 is SGHDT and CDR2 YYEEEE. The CDR3 has 12 residues. V lost 2 bases and J 6 bases, leaving 8 bases between the germline ends.

The chain combines TRBV5-6 with TRBJ1-1; D gene ambiguous. Trimming removed 1 base from V and 0 bases from J, with 4 bases in between. The CDR3 runs 13 residues. Per germline, CDR1 SGHDT and CDR2 YYEEEE. CDR3 amino acids: CASSLPLNTEAFF. The CDR3 nucleotides read TGTGCCAGCAGCTTGCCCCTGAACACTGAAGCTTTCTTT.

This sequence joins TRBV27 and TRBJ2-7; unclear D gene. Trimming cost V 5 bases and J 5 bases, with 16 bases left between them. CDR1 and CDR2 from the germline V gene are MNHEY and SMNVEV (reference sequence). The CDR3 is 14 residues long. The CDR3 region has the DNA TGTGCCAGCAGTAGGGCTCCACCGGGTAACGAGCAGTACTTC. This codes for CASSRAPPGNEQYF.

This clone was observed a few times. The rearrangement links TRBV28 to TRBJ2-7; tentatively, D is TRBD2 (5 bases). Per the germline V gene, CDR1 is MDHEN and CDR2 is SYDVKM. Trimming shortened V by 7 bases and J by 4 bases, and 17 bases separated the two germline ends. CDR3 length: 14 amino acids. The CDR3 nucleotides are TGTGCCAGCATCGGAGGAGCGAGGACGTACGAGCAGTACTTC. It is translated as CASIGGARTYEQYF.

This clone is medium-sized (0.01 to 0.1%) by share. The chain has TRBV5-1 and TRBJ2-7, with D hard to call. The germline V gene encodes CDR1 SGHRS and CDR2 YFSETQ. The ends were cut back, 4 bases at V and 3 bases at J, with 8 bases in the middle. The CDR3 spans 12 residues. CDR3: CASSGDNYEQYF. The CDR3 coding sequence is TGCGCCAGCAGCGGTGACAACTACGAGCAGTACTTC.

The V and J genes are TRBV4-1 and TRBJ1-1; D uncertain. Per the germline V gene, CDR1 is MGHRA and CDR2 is YSYEKL. The CDR3 covers 15 residues. V lost 0 bases, J lost 1 base, and 9 bases lay in between. CDR3 protein: CASSQDLAANTEAFF. The CDR3 nucleotides read TGCGCCAGCAGCCAAGATTTGGCCGCGAACACTGAAGCTTTCTTT.

V and J are TRBV30 and TRBJ1-2, with no clear D. Trimming took off 1 base at V and 3 bases at J, with 6 bases between the two ends. The germline gives CDR1 GTSNPN, CDR2 SVGIG (reference sequence). CDR3 size: 12 residues. CDR3 in amino acids: CAWSGRDYGYTF. The CDR3 DNA reads TGTGCCTGGAGTGGCCGGGACTATGGCTACACCTTC.

V and J are TRBV15 and TRBJ2-5; TRBD2 agrees at 8 bases. Unmatched junction bases numbered 8, after V lost 7 bases and J lost 4 bases. The CDR3 runs to 14 residues. Germline V gene sequence: CDR1 LNHNV, CDR2 YYDKDF (reference sequence). As DNA, the CDR3 is TGTGCCACCACCCCGGGAGGGGGGTCAGAGACCCAGTACTTC. Protein: CATTPGGGSETQYF. The full variable domain, completed using reference TRBV15 and TRBJ2-5, is DAMVIQNPRYQVTQFGKPVTLSCSQTLNHNVMYWYQQKSSQAPKLLFHYYDKDFNNEADTPDNFQSRRPNTSFCFLDIRSPGLGDTAMYLCATTPGGGSETQYFGPGTRLLVL.

V is TRBV15 and J is TRBJ2-6, with D unclear. Germline assignment: CDR1 LNHNV and CDR2 YYDKDF (reference sequence). This CDR3 has 15 residues. V lost 8 bases and J lost 0, with 11 bases in between. The CDR3: CATSSGLSGANVLTF. CDR3 in DNA: TGTGCCACCTCCTCCGGTCTCTCTGGGGCCAACGTCCTGACTTTC.

The rearrangement joins TRBV19 to TRBJ2-2; the D is unclear. V was shortened by 8 bases and J by 9 bases, with 22 bases between the two germline ends. The germline gives CDR1 LNHDA, CDR2 SQIVND (reference sequence). The CDR3 contains 15 residues. Here the CDR3 DNA reads TGTGCCAGTTCACATCGCCGGGCCCTTCTATGGGAGCTGTTTTTT. Its translation is CASSHRRALLWELFF.

The rearrangement links TRBV27 to TRBJ1-1; TRBD1 is a possible D gene (5 bases). This CDR3 has 15 residues. Germline V gives CDR1 MNHEY, CDR2 SMNVEV (reference sequence). V lost 1 base, J lost 0 bases, and 9 bases lay in between. CDR3 bases: TGTGCCAGCAGTTTATTAGGGGAAGTGAACACTGAAGCTTTCTTT. Amino acids: CASSLLGEVNTEAFF.

The J gene is TRBJ1-5, the V gene TRBV27; perhaps TRBD1 as D (6 bases). In germline, CDR1 is MNHEY, CDR2 SMNVEV (reference sequence). The CDR3 extends over 15 amino acids. Trimming took off 1 base at V and 5 bases at J, with 12 bases between the two ends. CDR3 nucleotide sequence: TGTGCCAGCAGTTTATACGGGACACCCGATCAGCCCCAGCATTTT. It specifies CASSLYGTPDQPQHF.

The table lists this clone with a few counts. J is TRBJ2-2 and V is TRBV14, with unresolved D. Trimming removed 3 bases at V and 6 bases at J, with 14 bases between. The germline CDR1 and CDR2 sequences are SGHDN and FVKESK. The CDR3 runs 15 residues. CDR3 coding DNA: TGTGCCAGCAGCCATATTTCCGGTTTATCCGGGGAGCTGTTTTTT. This sequence encodes CASSHISGLSGELFF.

This sequence joins TRBV29-1 and TRBJ2-5; 10 nucleotides match TRBD1. Germline CDR1 and CDR2: SQVTM and ANQGSEA. The CDR3 is made up of 14 amino acids. Trimming cost V 6 bases and J 3 bases; bases outside gene matches: 7. CDR3 nucleotide sequence: TGCAGCGTCCTGGAGGGGACAGGGGAAGAGACCCAGTACTTC. Residues: CSVLEGTGEETQYF.

CDR3 sequence (DNA): TGCAGCGTTGACAATGAGCAGTTCTTC. Protein: CSVDNEQFF. The chain has TRBV29-1 and TRBJ2-1; the D is unclear. Germline V CDR1 and CDR2: SQVTM, ANQGSEA. Trimming removed 3 bases at V and 6 bases at J, with 0 bases between. The CDR3 spans 9 residues.

The V call is TRBV5-1, the J call TRBJ1-1; D might be TRBD1 (5 bases). V was pared by 3 bases and J by 1 base, with 13 bases between. From germline, CDR1 is SGHRS and CDR2 YFSETQ. There are 15 residues in the CDR3. CDR3 nucleotide sequence: TGCGCCAGCAGCTCTCGACAGAGCTCGAACACTGAAGCTTTCTTT. This sequence encodes CASSSRQSSNTEAFF. Together with reference TRBV5-1 and TRBJ1-1, the CDR3 gives the full variable domain: KAGVTQTPRYLIKTRGQQVTLSCSPISGHRSVSWYQQTPGQGLQFLFEYFSETQRNKGNFPGRFSGRQFSNSRSEMNVSTLELGDSALYLCASSSRQSSNTEAFFGQGTRLTVV.

V gene TRBV25-1 combines with J gene TRBJ1-5; 10 nucleotides align to TRBD1. The germline CDR1 and CDR2 sequences are MGHDK and SYGVNS. J gave up 7 bases and V 8 bases, and 5 bases lay outside the gene matches. CDR3 size: 13 residues. The CDR3 loop reads CASGWGQGQPQHF. The CDR3 DNA sequence: TGTGCCAGCGGGTGGGGACAGGGGCAGCCCCAGCATTTT.

The DNA for the CDR3 is TGTGCCAGCGTCCTAGAGACCCAGTACTTC. This gives the protein CASVLETQYF. The chain combines TRBV6-5 with TRBJ2-5; unclear D gene. The CDR3 contains 10 residues. V was trimmed by 8 bases and J by 4 bases, leaving 5 bases between them. Germline V gene data show CDR1 as MNHEY and CDR2 as SVGAGI.

This chain joins TRBV5-1 and TRBJ2-1, with D perhaps matching TRBD1 (7 bases). Germline CDR1 is SGHRS and CDR2 is YFSETQ. Trimming took off 6 bases at V and 3 bases at J, with 16 bases between the two ends. This CDR3 contains 15 residues. The CDR3 here is CASTEEGAVYNEQFF. The CDR3 DNA follows: TGCGCCAGCACCGAGGAGGGGGCAGTCTACAATGAGCAGTTCTTC. The complete variable domain, with remaining parts taken from reference TRBV5-1 and TRBJ2-1, reads KAGVTQTPRYLIKTRGQQVTLSCSPISGHRSVSWYQQTPGQGLQFLFEYFSETQRNKGNFPGRFSGRQFSNSRSEMNVSTLELGDSALYLCASTEEGAVYNEQFFGPGTRLTVL.

This chain links TRBV11-2 with TRBJ2-7; 10 positions agree with TRBD2. The CDR3 covers 17 residues. CDR1 is SGHAT and CDR2 is FQNNGV in the germline V gene. V was pared by 1 base and J by 7 bases, with 13 bases of the junction left unmatched. CDR3 sequence: CASSLVGGLAGVREQYF. CDR3 in DNA: TGTGCCAGCAGCTTAGTTGGGGGTCTAGCGGGAGTAAGAGAGCAGTACTTC.

Only one count was recorded for this clone. This chain joins TRBV7-9 and TRBJ2-7; D gene uncertain. CDR1 is SEHNR and CDR2 is FQNEAQ in the germline V gene (reference sequence). The ends were cut back, 5 bases at V and 1 base at J, with 9 bases in the middle. This CDR3 has 13 amino acids. DNA of the CDR3: TGTGCCAGCAGCCTGTCAGATTCCTACGAGCAGTACTTC. Amino acid sequence: CASSLSDSYEQYF.

The CDR3 region has the DNA TGCGCCAGCAGCGTTAGCGGGAGGGCCACGGAGACCCAGTACTTC. Translated, it gives CASSVSGRATETQYF. The rearrangement links TRBV5-1 to TRBJ2-5, with 11 bases fitting TRBD2. Germline V CDR1 and CDR2: SGHRS, YFSETQ. The trim removed 4 bases at V and 5 bases at J, leaving 7 bases unmatched. The CDR3 runs 15 residues.

This clone was found a few times. The V call is TRBV29-1, the J call TRBJ2-5; D possibly corresponds to TRBD1 (5 bases). The germline V gene encodes CDR1 SQVTM and CDR2 ANQGSEA. V lost 3 bases and J lost 5, with 13 bases in between. This CDR3 region has 13 residues. The CDR3 DNA is TGCAGCGTTGATACGACAGACTGGGAGACCCAGTACTTC. Translated, it gives CSVDTTDWETQYF.

In this sample, this clone turned up many times. V usage is TRBV2 and J usage is TRBJ2-4, with 10 nucleotides matching TRBD1. The CDR3 spans 15 residues. Germline V gene sequence: CDR1 SNHLY, CDR2 FYNNEI. Trimming cost V 6 bases and J 6 bases; bases outside gene matches: 8. The CDR3 here is CASSPRDRGGNIQYF. In DNA form, the CDR3 reads TGTGCCAGCAGCCCCCGGGACAGGGGAGGAAACATTCAGTACTTC.

This chain connects TRBV20-1 to TRBJ2-5; D unclear. Germline V gives CDR1 DFQATT, CDR2 SNEGSKA (reference sequence). CDR3 length equals 11 residues. Trimming removed 5 bases from V and 5 bases from J, with 9 bases in between. The CDR3 loop is CSAPLWETQYF. The CDR3 coding sequence is TGCAGTGCTCCCCTATGGGAGACCCAGTACTTC.

The V call is TRBV10-3, the J call TRBJ1-2; TRBD1 is a possible D gene (6 bases). Looked up from germline, CDR1 is ENHRY and CDR2 is SYGVKD. The CDR3 consists of 13 residues. Trimming removed 6 bases at V and 3 bases at J, with 11 bases between. CDR3 nucleotides: TGTGCCATCAGCCAGGAGGGGGACTATGGCTACACCTTC. It codes for CAISQEGDYGYTF.

The chain employs TRBV5-6 and TRBJ1-1, with D possibly TRBD1 on 5 matching bases. V lost 3 bases and J lost 11, with 17 bases in between. Germline CDR1 reads SGHDT; CDR2 reads YYEEEE. The CDR3 has 13 residues. The CDR3 loop is CASSSLTDMEAFF. In DNA form, the CDR3 reads TGTGCCAGCAGCTCCTTGACAGACATGGAGGCTTTCTTT. Drawing the rest from reference TRBV5-6 and TRBJ1-1, the complete variable domain is DAGVTQSPTHLIKTRGQQVTLRCSPKSGHDTVSWYQQALGQGPQFIFQYYEEEERQRGNFPDRFSGHQFPNYSSELNVNALLLGDSALYLCASSSLTDMEAFFGQGTRLTVV.